The clone carrying this T cell receptor (beta chain) has only one observation. Its cognate antigen is unknown. Trimming shortened V by 2 bases and J by 4 bases, and 3 bases separated the two germline ends. The CDR3 spans 11 residues. Germline V lookup: CDR1 DFQATT, CDR2 SNEGSKA (reference sequence). CD4+ T cells from unexposed donors were obtained before the COVID-19 pandemic (2011-2018). Clones were sequenced by immunoSEQ multiplex PCR, and TCRdb holds only the in-frame ones, with some missing. Altogether about 65,000 clones are present, around 86% being singletons, with the ten largest covering around 1.6%. The source of the sample is a study of CD4 T cells in relation to SARS-CoV-2 and coronaviruses. For the study at large: The restricting HLA molecule for shared crossreactive spike epitopes was mapped.

Study-wide results and caveats: Memory recall responses, not primary responses primed in culture, are what the assay detects.

The sample comprised memory CD4+ T cells from PBMCs. This sequence originates from a human donor in good health. The genes are TRBV20-1 and TRBJ1-3; D ambiguous. CDR3 residues: CSARYGNTIYF. CDR3 sequence (DNA): TGCAGTGCTAGATACGGAAACACCATATATTTT.